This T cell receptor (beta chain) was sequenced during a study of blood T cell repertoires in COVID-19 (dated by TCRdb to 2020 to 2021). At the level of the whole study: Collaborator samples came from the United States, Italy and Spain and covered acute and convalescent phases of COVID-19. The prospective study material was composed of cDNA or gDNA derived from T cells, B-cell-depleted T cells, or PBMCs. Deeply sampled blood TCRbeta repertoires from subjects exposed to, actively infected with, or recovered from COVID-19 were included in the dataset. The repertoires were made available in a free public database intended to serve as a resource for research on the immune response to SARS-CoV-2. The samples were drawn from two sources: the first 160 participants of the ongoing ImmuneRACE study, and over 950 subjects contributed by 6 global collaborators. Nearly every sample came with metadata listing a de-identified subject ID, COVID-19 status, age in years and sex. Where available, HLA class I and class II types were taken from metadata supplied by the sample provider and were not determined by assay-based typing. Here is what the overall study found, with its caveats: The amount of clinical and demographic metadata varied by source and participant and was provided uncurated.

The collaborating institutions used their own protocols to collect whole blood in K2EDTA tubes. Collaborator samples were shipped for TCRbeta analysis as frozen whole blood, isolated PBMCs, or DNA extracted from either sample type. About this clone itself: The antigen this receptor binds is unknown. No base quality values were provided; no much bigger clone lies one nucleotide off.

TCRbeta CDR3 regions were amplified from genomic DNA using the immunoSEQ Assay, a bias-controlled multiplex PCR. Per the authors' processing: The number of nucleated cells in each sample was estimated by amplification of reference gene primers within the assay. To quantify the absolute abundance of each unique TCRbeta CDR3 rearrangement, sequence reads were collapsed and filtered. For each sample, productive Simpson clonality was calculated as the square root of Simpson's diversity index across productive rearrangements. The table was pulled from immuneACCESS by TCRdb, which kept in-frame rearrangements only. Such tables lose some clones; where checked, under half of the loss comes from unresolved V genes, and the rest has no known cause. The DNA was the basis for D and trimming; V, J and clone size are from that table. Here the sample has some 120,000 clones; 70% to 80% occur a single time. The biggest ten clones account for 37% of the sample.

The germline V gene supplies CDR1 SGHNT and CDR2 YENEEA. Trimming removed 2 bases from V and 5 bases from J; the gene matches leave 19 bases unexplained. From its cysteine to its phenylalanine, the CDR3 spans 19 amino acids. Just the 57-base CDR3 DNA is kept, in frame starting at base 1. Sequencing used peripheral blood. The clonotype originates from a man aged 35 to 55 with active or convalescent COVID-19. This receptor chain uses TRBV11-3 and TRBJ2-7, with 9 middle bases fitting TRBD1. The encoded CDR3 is CASSLWREITGTGSNEQYF. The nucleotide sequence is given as TGTGCCAGCAGCTTATGGCGGGAGATCACCGGGACAGGGTCAAACGAGCAGTACTTC. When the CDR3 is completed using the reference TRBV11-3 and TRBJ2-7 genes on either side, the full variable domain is EAGVVQSPRYKIIEKKQPVAFWCNPISGHNTLYWYLQNLGQGPELLIRYENEEAVDDSQLPKDRFSAERLKGVDSTLKIQPAELGDSAVYLCASSLWREITGTGSNEQYFGPGTRLTVT.